The next 10 T cell receptor beta chains were all read from a single sample in a study of brain T cells in children with intractable seizures. The data were produced by immunoSEQ multiplex PCR, yet TCRdb's version contains in-frame clones alone and is incomplete. The sample contains 50,000 to 80,000 clones, roughly 95% of which appear only once. Sequencing used peripheral blood, obtained at surgery. The source is a boy under two years old with focal cortical dysplasia and intractable seizures.

This clone has only one observation. This rearrangement joins TRBV6-4 to TRBJ2-1, with 7 positions matching TRBD1. The CDR3 loop spans 13 amino acids. The J segment lost 5 bases and the V segment lost 2 bases, leaving 0 bases of the junction unmatched. Looked up from germline, CDR1 is MRHNA and CDR2 is SNTAGT. CDR3 amino acids: CASSDRGHNEQFF. The CDR3 coding sequence is TGTGCCAGCAGTGACAGGGGGCACAATGAGCAGTTCTTC.

The chain links TRBV7-8 to TRBJ1-2; 10 nucleotides line up with TRBD1. V was pared by 5 bases and J by 8 bases, with 11 bases of the junction left unmatched. The CDR3 is 15 amino acids. Germline V gene lookup returns CDR1 SGHVS and CDR2 FQNEAQ. This chain's CDR3 is CASSPPTGGVGGYTF. Here the CDR3 DNA reads TGTGCCAGCAGCCCACCGACAGGGGGCGTGGGGGGCTACACCTTC. Looking up the rest from reference TRBV7-8 and TRBJ1-2 gives the full variable domain: GAGVSQSPRYKVAKRGQDVALRCDPISGHVSLFWYQQALGQGPEFLTYFQNEAQLDKSGLPSDRFFAERPEGSVSTLKIQRTQQEDSAVYLCASSPPTGGVGGYTFGSGTRLTVV.

This clone is a singleton in its sample. The chain is built from TRBV6-1 and TRBJ1-1; D call uncertain. V was clipped by 1 base and J by 3 bases, with 18 bases between them. From germline, CDR1 is MNHNS and CDR2 SASEGT. The CDR3 loop spans 17 amino acids. The CDR3 coding sequence is TGTGCCAGCAGTGAAGGAAGGTGGCAAGGTGGGTACACTGAAGCTTTCTTT. This sequence encodes CASSEGRWQGGYTEAFF.

The chain couples TRBV28 to TRBJ1-1, with a weak D call TRBD1 (5 bases). There are 16 residues in the CDR3. V lost 7 bases and J 1 base, leaving 19 bases between the germline ends. CDR1 and CDR2 from the germline V gene are MDHEN and SYDVKM. The CDR3 region is CASNEGTAGRNTEAFF. DNA for the CDR3: TGTGCCAGCAATGAAGGGACCGCAGGAAGGAACACTGAAGCTTTCTTT. Based on the CDR3 plus reference TRBV28 and TRBJ1-1, the full variable domain is DVKVTQSSRYLVKRTGEKVFLECVQDMDHENMFWYRQDPGLGLRLIYFSYDVKMKEKGDIPEGYSVSREKKERFSLILESASTNQTSMYLCASNEGTAGRNTEAFFGQGTRLTVV.

This chain joins TRBV4-1 and TRBJ2-3; D remains unclear. The V gene's germline CDR1 is MGHRA and CDR2 YSYEKL. V lost 1 base and J 4 bases, leaving 9 bases between the germline ends. CDR3 length: 14 residues. The chain's CDR3 is CASSQVVRADTQYF. CDR3 bases: TGCGCCAGCAGCCAAGTAGTTCGGGCAGATACGCAGTATTTT.

The genes are TRBV3-1 (or the pseudogene TRBV3-2) and TRBJ2-4; 10 bases are a match to TRBD1. This CDR3 has 14 residues. The germline V gene encodes CDR1 LGHDT and CDR2 YNNKEL (reference sequence). V gave up 4 bases and J gave up 7 bases; unmatched junction bases: 4. The CDR3 is CASSRRQGANIQYF. CDR3 DNA sequence: TGTGCCAGCAGCCGGAGACAGGGGGCGAACATTCAGTACTTC.

The rearrangement links TRBV18 to TRBJ2-4; D gene uncertain. This CDR3 has 16 amino acids. Trimming took 3 bases from V and 0 from J, leaving 12 bases between them. Per germline, CDR1 KGHSH and CDR2 LQKENI. CDR3 protein: CASSPDLPGAKNIQYF. The CDR3 bases are TGTGCCAGCTCACCCGACCTCCCGGGAGCCAAAAACATTCAGTACTTC.

The chain uses TRBV7-2 and TRBJ2-3, with D possibly being TRBD1 (5 bases). Trimming cost V 2 bases and J 4 bases, with 19 bases left between them. There are 17 residues in the CDR3. Germline CDR1 reads SGHTA; CDR2 reads FQGNSA. The CDR3 protein is CASSLLNVSRGADTQYF. CDR3 in DNA: TGTGCCAGCAGCTTACTCAATGTCAGTAGGGGCGCAGATACGCAGTATTTT.

V usage is TRBV11-2 and J usage is TRBJ2-1; D is possibly TRBD1 (5 bases). The CDR3 totals 17 residues. In germline, CDR1 is SGHAT, CDR2 FQNNGV. V dropped 7 bases and J dropped 2 bases, with 21 bases sitting between them. The DNA for the CDR3 is TGTGCCAGCACCTCGCGGTTTTACGACAGCACCTACAATGAGCAGTTCTTC. Translating gives CASTSRFYDSTYNEQFF. Supplemented by reference TRBV11-2 and TRBJ2-1, the full variable domain reads EAGVAQSPRYKIIEKRQSVAFWCNPISGHATLYWYQQILGQGPKLLIQFQNNGVVDDSQLPKDRFSAERLKGVDSTLKIQPAKLEDSAVYLCASTSRFYDSTYNEQFFGPGTRLTVL.

This clone was seen only once. This rearrangement joins TRBV6-5 to TRBJ2-7, with a possible D match to TRBD1 (6 bases). Trimming left V 8 bases short and J 2 bases short, with 13 bases between. CDR1 is MNHEY, CDR2 SVGAGI, per germline. The CDR3 spans 13 residues. In nucleotides, the CDR3 is TGTGCCAGCCGCAGACAGGCCACCTACGAGCAGTACTTC. This encodes CASRRQATYEQYF.